This T cell receptor beta chain was identified in a study of cytomegalovirus exposure and HLA in healthy donors. General study results and limits: For presence/absence analyses, sequencing depth was assumed to be roughly uniform across donors. Several of the most significant clusters were apparently associated with common viral pathogens in a later analysis. Certain indistinguishable V segments, among them TRBV6-2 and TRBV6-3, were excluded. Certain sequence variants were highly shared and formed a cluster, and this cluster was likely a sequencing artifact.

The PCR contained 60 Vbeta and 13 Jbeta primers. Profiling relied on immunoSEQ multiplex PCR, and the TCRdb table lists in-frame clones only, not all of them. This table holds under 170,000 clones, around 79% found once. V lost 6 bases and J 1 base, leaving 13 bases between the germline ends. The CDR3 totals 15 residues. The germline gives CDR1 MNHEY, CDR2 SVGAGI. This clone has a handful of counts. Its antigen is as yet unknown. This chain joins TRBV6-5 and TRBJ1-5; a weak D match, TRBD1 (5 bases). The sequencing sample was made of PBMCs. This clonotype originated in a man in his fifties in good health and CMV-seropositive. The CDR3 reads CASSEWGLSNQPQHF. DNA for the CDR3: TGTGCCAGCAGCGAATGGGGCCTCAGCAATCAGCCCCAGCATTTT.